This TCR beta chain was captured in a study of blood T cell repertoires in COVID-19. Study summary: Specimens from acute and convalescent COVID-19 originated in the United States, Italy and Spain. T cells, B-cell-depleted T cells, or PBMCs supplied cDNA or gDNA.

This clone came up once. Study processing details: It was from reference gene primer amplification that nucleated cell counts were estimated. Sequencing was performed with immunoSEQ multiplex PCR; in TCRdb, only in-frame clones are kept and a portion is missing. V, J and clone size were drawn from that table, and D and trimming were deduced from the DNA. The table lists about 9,000 clones, around 84% of them singletons, with around 9.6% in the top ten. Specimen: peripheral blood. The receptor comes from a human donor in a cohort sampled during active COVID-19.

For the CDR3, the DNA is TGTGCCAGCAGTTCCCCAGGGCGCACAATCTATGGCTACACCTTC. Residues: CASSSPGRTIYGYTF. V is TRBV27 and J is TRBJ1-2; possibly TRBD1 for D (5 bases). V lost 4 bases and J 4 bases, leaving 16 bases between the germline ends. The CDR3 covers 15 residues. Per germline, CDR1 MNHEY and CDR2 SMNVEV (reference sequence).